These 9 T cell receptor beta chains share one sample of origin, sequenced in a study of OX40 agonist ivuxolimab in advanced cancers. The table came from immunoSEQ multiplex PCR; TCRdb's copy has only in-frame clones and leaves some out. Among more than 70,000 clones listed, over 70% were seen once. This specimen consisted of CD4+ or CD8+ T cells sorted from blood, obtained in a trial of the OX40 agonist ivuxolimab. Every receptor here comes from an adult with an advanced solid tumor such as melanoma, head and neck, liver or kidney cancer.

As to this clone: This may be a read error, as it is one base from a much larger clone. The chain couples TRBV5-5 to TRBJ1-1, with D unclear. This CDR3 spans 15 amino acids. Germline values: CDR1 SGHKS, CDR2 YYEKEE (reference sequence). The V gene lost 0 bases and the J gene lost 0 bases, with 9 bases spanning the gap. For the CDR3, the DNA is TGTGCCAGCAGCTTGGATCTGGGGATGAACACTGAAGCTTTCTTT. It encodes CASSLDLGMNTEAFF.

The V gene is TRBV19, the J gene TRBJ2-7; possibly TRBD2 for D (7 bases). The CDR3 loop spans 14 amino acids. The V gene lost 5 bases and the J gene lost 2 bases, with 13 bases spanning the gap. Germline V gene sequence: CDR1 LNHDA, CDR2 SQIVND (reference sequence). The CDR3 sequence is CASSLGGGPYEQYF. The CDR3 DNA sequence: TGTGCCAGTAGTTTGGGGGGGGGCCCCTACGAGCAGTACTTC.

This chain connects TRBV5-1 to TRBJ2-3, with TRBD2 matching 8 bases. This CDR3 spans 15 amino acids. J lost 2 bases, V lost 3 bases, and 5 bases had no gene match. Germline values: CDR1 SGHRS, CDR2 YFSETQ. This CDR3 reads CASSSSGRITDTQYF. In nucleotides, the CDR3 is TGCGCCAGCAGCTCTAGCGGGCGGATCACAGATACGCAGTATTTT.

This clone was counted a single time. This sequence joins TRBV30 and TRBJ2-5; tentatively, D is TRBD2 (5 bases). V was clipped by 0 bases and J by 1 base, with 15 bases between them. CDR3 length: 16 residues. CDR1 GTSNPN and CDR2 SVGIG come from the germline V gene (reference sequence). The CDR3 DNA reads TGTGCCTGGAGTGTAAGTTTAAGCGGCCCCCAAGAGACCCAGTACTTC. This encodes CAWSVSLSGPQETQYF.

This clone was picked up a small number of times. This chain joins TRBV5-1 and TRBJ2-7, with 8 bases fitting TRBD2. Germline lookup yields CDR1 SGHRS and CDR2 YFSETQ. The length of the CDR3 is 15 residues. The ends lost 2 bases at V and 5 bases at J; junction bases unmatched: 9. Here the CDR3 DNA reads TGCGCCAGCAGCTTCGGGGGGGCGCGGAAGGACGAGCAGTACTTC. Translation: CASSFGGARKDEQYF.

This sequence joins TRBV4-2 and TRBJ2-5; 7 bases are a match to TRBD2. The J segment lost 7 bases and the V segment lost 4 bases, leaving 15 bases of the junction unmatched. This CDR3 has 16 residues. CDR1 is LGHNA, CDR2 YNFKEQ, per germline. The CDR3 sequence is CASSRITGGLPATQYF. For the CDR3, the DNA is TGTGCCAGCAGCCGGATAACGGGAGGTTTACCGGCGACCCAGTACTTC.

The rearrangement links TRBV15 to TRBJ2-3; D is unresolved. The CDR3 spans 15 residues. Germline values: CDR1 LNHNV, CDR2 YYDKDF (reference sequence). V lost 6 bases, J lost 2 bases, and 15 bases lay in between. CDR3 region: CATRRVGYNTDTQYF. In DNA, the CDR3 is TGTGCCACCAGACGGGTCGGGTATAACACAGATACGCAGTATTTT.

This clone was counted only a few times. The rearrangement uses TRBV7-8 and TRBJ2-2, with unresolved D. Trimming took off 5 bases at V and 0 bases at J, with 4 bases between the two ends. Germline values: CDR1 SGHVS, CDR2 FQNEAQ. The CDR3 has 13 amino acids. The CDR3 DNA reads TGTGCCAGCAGCCTAACGAACACCGGGGAGCTGTTTTTT. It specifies CASSLTNTGELFF.

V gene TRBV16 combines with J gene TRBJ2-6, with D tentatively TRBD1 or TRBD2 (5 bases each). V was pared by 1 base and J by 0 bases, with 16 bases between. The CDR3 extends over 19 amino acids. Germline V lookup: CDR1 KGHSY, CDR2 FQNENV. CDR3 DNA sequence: TGTGCCAGCAGCCAATTATATGGCAGGGAGAGCTCTGGGGCCAACGTCCTGACTTTC. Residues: CASSQLYGRESSGANVLTF. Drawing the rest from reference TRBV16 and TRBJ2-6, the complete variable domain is GEEVAQTPKHLVRGEGQKAKLYCAPIKGHSYVFWYQQVLKNEFKFLISFQNENVFDETGMPKERFSAKCLPNSPCSLEIQATKLEDSAVYFCASSQLYGRESSGANVLTFGAGSRLTVL.